This paragraph covers one T cell receptor (beta chain) sequence. Antigen unknown. These data belong to a study of blood T cells in healthy people across ages. Study overall: With template switching, about one barcoded beta molecule was captured per two T cells. Notes on the study in general: PBMCs left unsorted prevented a conclusive naive versus antigen-experienced comparison.

Using a J-beta primer mix together with a sample-barcoded 5' primer, a second PCR was run for roughly 7 to 11 cycles. Each cDNA molecule was tagged by a template-switch adaptor with 12 random nucleotides. TCRdb used MiXCR to reprocess the 5' RACE reads, holding one entry per CDR3 protein. Here the sample spans some 690,000 distinct CDR3 sequences, about a fifth being singletons. The sequence was obtained from a man in his 70s in good health. Sequenced input: blood.

The CDR3 nucleotides are TGTGCCAGCAGACTCCTCGACCGGTATTCACCCCTCCACTTT. Residues: CASRLLDRYSPLHF. The chain uses TRBV27 and TRBJ1-6, with D hard to call. The germline gives CDR1 MNHEY, CDR2 SMNVEV (reference sequence). CDR3 length: 14 amino acids. Trimming removed 6 bases from V and 8 bases from J, with 14 bases in between.